Listed here are 20 T cell receptor beta chains from one sample, sequenced in a study of cytomegalovirus exposure and HLA in healthy donors. Primers for the PCR totalled 60 Vbeta and 13 Jbeta. Clones were read by immunoSEQ multiplex PCR, and TCRdb kept only the in-frame ones, dropping some. The sample records around 180,000 clones, about four fifths being singletons. Sequencing was performed on PBMCs. These receptors all come from a man aged 18 to 35 in good health and CMV-seronegative.

The chain joins TRBV5-4 to TRBJ1-2; no clear D gene. Germline V CDR1 and CDR2: SGHNT, YYREEE (reference sequence). Trimming shortened V by 4 bases and J by 6 bases, and 19 bases separated the two germline ends. The CDR3 spans 15 residues. This chain's CDR3 is CASSPPFSYSHGYTF. In DNA form, the CDR3 reads TGTGCCAGCAGCCCCCCGTTTAGCTATAGCCATGGCTACACCTTC.

This clone was seen a handful of times. The chain combines TRBV16 with TRBJ2-1; TRBD2 matches at 7 bases. The germline gives CDR1 KGHSY, CDR2 FQNENV. This CDR3 has 11 residues. The V gene end was trimmed by 5 bases and the J gene end by 10 bases; junction bases not matched to a gene: 2. For the CDR3, the DNA is TGTGCCAGCAGCTGGGAGGGGGAGCAGTTCTTC. Its protein is CASSWEGEQFF.

The chain couples TRBV6-1 to TRBJ2-7, with TRBD1 identical over 9 bases. The CDR3 totals 15 residues. J lost 2 bases, V lost 8 bases, and 10 bases had no gene match. CDR1 and CDR2 from the germline V gene are MNHNS and SASEGT. The CDR3 protein is CASYSGGTGTYEQYF. CDR3 DNA sequence: TGTGCCAGCTACTCAGGGGGGACAGGGACCTACGAGCAGTACTTC.

This clone was recorded a few times. The V and J genes are TRBV6-5 and TRBJ2-2; D is unresolved. Germline CDR1 is MNHEY and CDR2 is SVGAGI. V was clipped by 0 bases and J by 6 bases, with 8 bases between them. The CDR3 is 14 residues long. The CDR3 DNA reads as TGTGCCAGCAGTTACTCGATAGATTCCGGGGAGCTGTTTTTT. It specifies CASSYSIDSGELFF.

The V call is TRBV13, the J call TRBJ1-1; TRBD1 is a possible D gene (5 bases). Per germline, CDR1 PRHDT and CDR2 FYEKMQ (reference sequence). The CDR3 sequence is 14 residues long. Deletions cut 8 bases from V and 1 base from J, with 14 bases between. CDR3 in amino acids: CASRTRESNTEAFF. In nucleotides, the CDR3 is TGTGCCAGCCGAACCAGGGAATCGAACACTGAAGCTTTCTTT.

V and J are TRBV7-2 and TRBJ2-3; D uncertain. V was shortened by 3 bases and J by 2 bases, with 9 bases between the two germline ends. Germline V gene data show CDR1 as SGHTA and CDR2 as FQGNSA. This CDR3 is 14 amino acids long. The chain's CDR3 is CASSLEYHTDTQYF. As DNA, the CDR3 is TGTGCCAGCAGCTTGGAGTACCACACAGATACGCAGTATTTT.

This clone was seen only once. This chain joins TRBV28 and TRBJ2-7; D is perhaps TRBD1 (6 bases). Germline CDR1 and CDR2: MDHEN and SYDVKM. Trimming took 8 bases from V and 2 from J, leaving 13 bases between them. The CDR3 extends over 13 amino acids. The CDR3 protein is CASQAQGPYEQYF. The CDR3 region has the DNA TGTGCCAGCCAAGCACAGGGTCCCTACGAGCAGTACTTC.

The rearrangement joins TRBV19 to TRBJ1-2; D unresolved. The CDR3 extends over 14 amino acids. Looked up from germline, CDR1 is LNHDA and CDR2 is SQIVND (reference sequence). With 5 bases removed from V and 4 bases from J, the gap between germline ends came to 14 bases. The CDR3 DNA reads as TGTGCCAGTAGTGTTTCGTTCGCCAGCTATGGCTACACCTTC. It codes for CASSVSFASYGYTF.

This chain links TRBV29-1 with TRBJ2-2; 8 nucleotides line up with TRBD2. The CDR3 runs to 13 residues. Trimming cost V 7 bases and J 4 bases; bases outside gene matches: 5. Germline CDR1 SQVTM, CDR2 ANQGSEA. CDR3 residues: CSASSGGTGELFF. DNA for the CDR3: TGCAGCGCCTCAAGCGGGGGCACCGGGGAGCTGTTTTTT.

CDR3 nucleotides: TGTGCCAGCAGTGATCTCGACTCCGGGGTAGCCACAGATACGCAGTATTTT. Its protein product is CASSDLDSGVATDTQYF. The chain has TRBV2 and TRBJ2-3; possible D gene TRBD2, 5 bases. Per the germline V gene, CDR1 is SNHLY and CDR2 is FYNNEI. Trimming shortened V by 3 bases and J by 2 bases, and 18 bases separated the two germline ends. This CDR3 comprises 17 residues.

J is TRBJ2-7 and V is TRBV13; 7 positions agree with TRBD2. The length of the CDR3 is 13 residues. The trim removed 4 bases at V and 3 bases at J, leaving 3 bases unmatched. Germline CDR1 PRHDT, CDR2 FYEKMQ (reference sequence). The CDR3 nucleotides read TGTGCCAGCAGCTCCGGGACTAACTACGAGCAGTACTTC. Its protein product is CASSSGTNYEQYF.

The J gene is TRBJ2-7, the V gene TRBV27; tentatively, D is TRBD2 (6 bases). Trimming removed 5 bases from V and 5 bases from J, with 16 bases in between. The CDR3 is 14 residues long. Germline V gene sequence: CDR1 MNHEY, CDR2 SMNVEV (reference sequence). CDR3 residues: CASSPRERGNEQYF. The CDR3 DNA follows: TGTGCCAGCAGTCCGCGGGAAAGAGGCAACGAGCAGTACTTC.

The chain carries TRBV5-5 and TRBJ2-2; no firm D call. The CDR3 consists of 14 residues. V lost 0 bases and J 1 base, leaving 4 bases between the germline ends. The germline gives CDR1 SGHKS, CDR2 YYEKEE (reference sequence). The chain's CDR3 is CASSLAVNTGELFF. The CDR3, as DNA: TGTGCCAGCAGCTTGGCCGTGAACACCGGGGAGCTGTTTTTT.

This sequence joins TRBV6-1 and TRBJ2-3; 10 positions agree with TRBD2. The J segment lost 7 bases and the V segment lost 2 bases, leaving 6 bases of the junction unmatched. The CDR3 loop spans 15 amino acids. Germline CDR1 reads MNHNS; CDR2 reads SASEGT. For the CDR3, the DNA is TGTGCCAGCAGTGAAATGGCTAGCGGGAGTAATACGCAGTATTTT. Its protein product is CASSEMASGSNTQYF.

With respect to this clone: A junction boundary mismatches the germline segment, possibly from a read error. The chain joins TRBV28 to TRBJ1-2; D is unclear. The CDR3 loop spans 12 amino acids. Germline values: CDR1 MDHEN, CDR2 SYDVKM. The CDR3, as DNA: TGTGCCAGCAGTTTACCCCTCGGGTGGTGTTCCTTC. It is translated as CASSLPLGWCSF.

This chain joins TRBV5-1 and TRBJ2-2; 11 bases map to TRBD2. Germline CDR1 reads SGHRS; CDR2 reads YFSETQ. Trimming removed 0 bases from V and 0 bases from J; junction bases left unmatched: 1. The CDR3 sequence is 17 residues long. CDR3 in amino acids: CASSLATSGANTGELFF. The DNA for the CDR3 is TGCGCCAGCAGCTTGGCGACTAGCGGGGCGAACACCGGGGAGCTGTTTTTT.

The chain is built from TRBV11-2 and TRBJ2-3; D is ambiguous. The CDR3 runs to 12 residues. V was shortened by 2 bases and J by 6 bases, with 6 bases between the two germline ends. Germline values: CDR1 SGHAT, CDR2 FQNNGV. CDR3 nucleotide sequence: TGTGCCAGCAGCTTAACCGGGGATACGCAGTATTTT. This sequence encodes CASSLTGDTQYF. The complete variable domain, with remaining parts taken from reference TRBV11-2 and TRBJ2-3, reads EAGVAQSPRYKIIEKRQSVAFWCNPISGHATLYWYQQILGQGPKLLIQFQNNGVVDDSQLPKDRFSAERLKGVDSTLKIQPAKLEDSAVYLCASSLTGDTQYFGPGTRLTVL.

The CDR3 is CASSSTLRDGEGYTF. The CDR3 DNA follows: TGTGCCAGCAGCTCGACATTGCGGGACGGTGAAGGCTACACCTTC. This chain links TRBV5-6 with TRBJ1-2, with D perhaps TRBD1 (5 bases). Germline lookup yields CDR1 SGHDT and CDR2 YYEEEE. The CDR3 extends over 15 amino acids. V shed 3 bases and J shed 8 bases, with 20 bases lying between them.

V is TRBV5-5 and J is TRBJ1-1; D remains unclear. Trimming pared 2 bases from V and 1 base from J, leaving 6 bases between. Per the germline V gene, CDR1 is SGHKS and CDR2 is YYEKEE (reference sequence). The length of the CDR3 is 13 residues. The CDR3 region has the DNA TGTGCCAGCAGCTTAGCGGGGAACACTGAAGCTTTCTTT. It yields the protein CASSLAGNTEAFF.

Comment on this clone: Other DNA sequences in this sample translate to the same CDR3. The chain carries TRBV6-6 and TRBJ1-3; no reliable D call. Per the germline V gene, CDR1 is MNHNY and CDR2 is SVGAGI (reference sequence). V was shortened by 2 bases and J by 0 bases, with 8 bases between the two germline ends. The length of the CDR3 is 15 residues. The CDR3: CASSYGGSSGNTIYF. CDR3 DNA sequence: TGTGCCAGCAGTTACGGCGGGTCCTCTGGAAACACCATATATTTT.